The clone carrying this T cell receptor (beta chain) was seen repeatedly, ten times or more. The antigen remains undetermined. The data are from a study of CD8 T cells in ankylosing spondylitis. Regarding the study as a whole: A motif of 7 to 9 highly homologous TCR beta variants was seen as apparently characteristic of ankylosing spondylitis blood. Disease-linked clones reportedly showed significant enrichment in matched ankylosing spondylitis synovial fluid.

The CDR3 covers 12 residues. Germline CDR1 reads DFQATT; CDR2 reads SNEGSKA (reference sequence). Trimming shortened V by 0 bases and J by 8 bases, and 8 bases separated the two germline ends. By quantitative 5'-RACE with molecular barcodes, the TCR beta libraries were made. TCRdb reprocessed the 5' RACE reads via MiXCR and lists one record per CDR3 protein. This sample has 17,000 or so distinct CDR3 sequences; around 8% occur once, and the top ten carry less than 35%. What was sequenced was blood. The chain recombines TRBV20-1 with TRBJ2-1; D is unresolved. This receptor was obtained from a male donor with ankylosing spondylitis or in good health (not recorded which). CDR3 sequence (DNA): TGCAGTGCTAGAGAGGTGTGGGATGAGCAGTTCTTC. Translating gives CSAREVWDEQFF.